The clone carrying this T cell receptor (beta chain) was recorded many times. This sample is drawn from a study of T cells in Graves' hyperthyroidism and ophthalmopathy. Amplification yielded TCR beta CDR3 regions, with RNA transcripts as the source. When the TCR CDR3 underwent first-round RT-PCR, the HTBI primer set was used. One entry per CDR3 protein, called by TCRdb with MiXCR from the multiplex PCR reads. The table includes fewer than 750,000 distinct CDR3 sequences, just over 45% detected once. The clonotype originates from a woman younger than 30 with Graves' hyperthyroidism. The sample taken for sequencing was peripheral blood or thyroid tissue (not recorded which).

The CDR3 loop reads CASSHISTGPYSYEQYF. The CDR3 region has the DNA TGCGCCAGCAGCCACATATCGACCGGCCCCTATTCCTACGAGCAGTACTTC. This chain connects TRBV4-1 to TRBJ2-7; no definite D call. V was pared by 3 bases and J by 1 base, with 19 bases between. The CDR3 totals 17 residues. From germline, CDR1 is MGHRA and CDR2 YSYEKL.